Each of the 21 T cell receptor beta chains below was sequenced from the same sample in a study of OX40 agonist ivuxolimab in advanced cancers. Generated by immunoSEQ multiplex PCR, the TCRdb table keeps only in-frame clones and is missing some. The repertoire holds about 72,000 clones, roughly 88% seen once, with about 0.9% in the top ten. The sequencing used CD4+ or CD8+ T cells sorted from blood, collected in a trial of the OX40 agonist ivuxolimab. The receptor source for this set is an adult with an advanced solid tumor such as melanoma, head and neck, liver or kidney cancer.

The chain has TRBV18 and TRBJ1-5, with a possible D match to TRBD1 (5 bases). CDR1 is KGHSH and CDR2 is LQKENI in the germline V gene. This CDR3 comprises 14 residues. Deletions cut 6 bases from V and 1 base from J, with 10 bases between. CDR3 protein: CASSRDLSNQPQHF. For the CDR3, the DNA is TGTGCCAGCTCCCGGGACCTAAGCAATCAGCCCCAGCATTTT.

The chain links TRBV30 to TRBJ2-3; no firm D call. The CDR3 runs 15 residues. In germline, CDR1 is GTSNPN, CDR2 SVGIG (reference sequence). Trimming stripped 2 bases from V and 0 bases from J, with 12 bases between. CDR3 amino acids: CAWSRDIDSTDTQYF. The CDR3 coding sequence is TGTGCCTGGAGTCGAGACATCGACAGCACAGATACGCAGTATTTT.

This sequence joins TRBV4-3 and TRBJ1-1, with TRBD1 as a possible D gene (5 bases). The germline CDR1 and CDR2 sequences are LGHNA and YSLEER. This CDR3 comprises 13 residues. With 6 bases removed from V and 1 base from J, the gap between germline ends came to 9 bases. The CDR3 nucleotides read TGCGCCAGCAGTCGACAGACGAACACTGAAGCTTTCTTT. Its translation is CASSRQTNTEAFF.

Turning to this clone: Other nucleotide sequences in the sample specify the same CDR3. The chain joins TRBV5-1 to TRBJ2-5; the match to TRBD2 covers 8 bases. The CDR3 is 15 amino acids. V trimming: 0 bases; J trimming: 3 bases; junction bases outside the gene matches: 4. Per the germline V gene, CDR1 is SGHRS and CDR2 is YFSETQ. CDR3 sequence (DNA): TGCGCCAGCAGCTTGGGAGGGACTAGAGAAGAGACCCAGTACTTC. Encoded protein: CASSLGGTREETQYF.

V is TRBV21-1 and J is TRBJ2-4; the table's D call of TRBD1 was not tested on the DNA. TRBV21-1 is reported as a pseudogene. The CDR3 length is 17 residues. CDR3 sequence: CASSIRQVYRAKNIQYF. The CDR3, as DNA: TGTGCCAGCAGCATTCGACAGGTCTACCGGGCCAAAAACATTCAGTACTTC.

This chain connects TRBV6-5 to TRBJ1-1; maybe TRBD1 (5 bases). The germline V gene encodes CDR1 MNHEY and CDR2 SVGAGI. This CDR3 comprises 15 residues. Trimming stripped 6 bases from V and 2 bases from J, with 16 bases between. The CDR3 loop reads CASRTPRGINTEAFF. DNA of the CDR3: TGTGCCAGCAGAACCCCTCGGGGGATAAACACTGAAGCTTTCTTT.

In regard to this clone: A read error may produce the germline difference seen at one junction end. The gene calls are TRBV18 and TRBJ2-2, with 10 nucleotides matching TRBD1. This CDR3 has 14 residues. Germline V gene data show CDR1 as KGHSH and CDR2 as LQKENI. The CDR3: CASSPRQGAGGLFF. The CDR3 DNA is TGTGCCAGCTCACCGCGACAGGGGGCCGGGGGGCTGTTTTTT.

The chain uses TRBV6-5 and TRBJ2-7, with D unresolved. Between the trimmed V and J ends, which lost 6 bases and 5 bases, there was a span of 11 bases. The CDR3 contains 12 residues. Germline V gene sequence: CDR1 MNHEY, CDR2 SVGAGI. The CDR3 coding sequence is TGTGCCAGCAGCCTTCGGTTTAACGAGCAGTACTTC. Protein product: CASSLRFNEQYF.

V gene TRBV6-1 combines with J gene TRBJ1-1; perhaps TRBD1 as D (6 bases). CDR1 and CDR2 (germline): MNHNS, SASEGT. The V gene lost 2 bases and the J gene lost 3 bases, with 16 bases spanning the gap. The CDR3 runs to 16 residues. CDR3 nucleotides: TGTGCCAGCAGTGAATGGGGGGGCTCTCGCGACACTGAAGCTTTCTTT. Protein: CASSEWGGSRDTEAFF.

In this sample, this clone turned up once. The rearrangement uses TRBV25-1 and TRBJ2-7, with 7 bases fitting TRBD1. Germline V gives CDR1 MGHDK, CDR2 SYGVNS. The CDR3 consists of 13 residues. The V segment lost 6 bases and the J segment 3 bases; nucleotides outside the gene matches: 5. The chain's CDR3 is CASSGAGGYEQYF. The CDR3 region has the DNA TGTGCCAGCAGCGGAGCAGGGGGCTACGAGCAGTACTTC.

This clone has more than one count but fewer than ten. The chain is built from TRBV7-2 and TRBJ2-1; a weak D match, TRBD1 (6 bases). The germline V and J ends were trimmed by 5 bases and 4 bases, with 12 bases remaining between them. The CDR3 covers 14 residues. In germline, CDR1 is SGHTA, CDR2 FQGNSA. CDR3 coding DNA: TGTGCCAGCAGCCCAGGCAGGGGATACAATGAGCAGTTCTTC. Encoded protein: CASSPGRGYNEQFF.

The V gene is TRBV6-1, the J gene TRBJ2-7, with a weak D call TRBD2 (5 bases). V gave up 5 bases and J gave up 3 bases, with 8 bases separating them. Looked up from germline, CDR1 is MNHNS and CDR2 is SASEGT. The CDR3 consists of 12 residues. The CDR3 DNA follows: TGTGCCAGCAGTAATCGGGGCTACGAGCAGTACTTC. Protein: CASSNRGYEQYF.

This clone appeared a single time. The chain uses TRBV29-1 and TRBJ1-1; tentative D call: TRBD1 (5 bases). The CDR3 runs to 12 residues. V was shortened by 1 base and J by 4 bases, with 7 bases between the two germline ends. Germline CDR1 is SQVTM and CDR2 is ANQGSEA. The CDR3 region is CSVEGGRTEAFF. The CDR3 DNA is TGCAGCGTTGAAGGGGGCCGCACTGAAGCTTTCTTT.

This clone was observed once. This chain links TRBV7-2 with TRBJ2-7; possibly TRBD1 for D (5 bases). CDR1 SGHTA and CDR2 FQGNSA come from the germline V gene. Trimming left V 5 bases short and J 5 bases short, with 10 bases between. This CDR3 has 12 amino acids. The CDR3 DNA reads as TGTGCCAGCAGCCCCGGACACCACGAGCAGTACTTC. Translating it yields CASSPGHHEQYF.

V usage is TRBV2 and J usage is TRBJ2-1, with 9 positions matching TRBD1. Per germline, CDR1 SNHLY and CDR2 FYNNEI. Trimming removed 8 bases from V and 3 bases from J; junction bases left unmatched: 5. The CDR3 runs to 14 residues. CDR3 sequence reads: CASVGQGFYNEQFF. The CDR3 coding sequence is TGTGCCAGCGTAGGACAGGGGTTCTACAATGAGCAGTTCTTC.

This clone was found a few times. The chain combines TRBV15 with TRBJ1-3; a weak D match, TRBD1 (6 bases). Germline CDR1 and CDR2: LNHNV and YYDKDF (reference sequence). The CDR3 consists of 17 residues. V shed 5 bases and J shed 2 bases, with 19 bases lying between them. In DNA, the CDR3 is TGTGCCACCAGCGGGGGCCTAGACCGGATGGCTGGAAACACCATATATTTT. Amino acid sequence: CATSGGLDRMAGNTIYF.

V usage is TRBV6-5 and J usage is TRBJ1-1; perhaps TRBD1 as D (6 bases). Germline V lookup: CDR1 MNHEY, CDR2 SVGAGI. V lost 4 bases and J 9 bases, leaving 18 bases between the germline ends. The CDR3 loop spans 14 amino acids. The chain's CDR3 is CASSFRGGLGKAFF. CDR3 bases: TGTGCCAGCAGTTTCAGGGGTGGTCTCGGGAAAGCTTTCTTT.

The chain joins TRBV19 to TRBJ2-7; D assignment may be TRBD1 or TRBD2 (6 bases each). The V gene lost 7 bases and the J gene lost 5 bases, with 18 bases spanning the gap. Germline assignment: CDR1 LNHDA and CDR2 SQIVND (reference sequence). This CDR3 comprises 14 residues. The CDR3 bases are TGTGCCAGTACTGGGGGGCGGGATCTGGACGAGCAGTACTTC. Protein product: CASTGGRDLDEQYF.

This clone has a handful of counts. The chain has TRBV5-4 and TRBJ2-5; D gene ambiguous. The CDR3 spans 13 residues. V was cut by 3 bases and J by 4 bases, with 10 bases left in between. The germline V gene has CDR1 SGHNT and CDR2 YYREEE (reference sequence). The CDR3 DNA is TGTGCCAGCAGCTCTCCCGGGCGAGAGACCCAGTACTTC. Its translation is CASSSPGRETQYF.

V gene TRBV19 combines with J gene TRBJ1-2; 7 bases are shared with TRBD1. Germline V gene lookup returns CDR1 LNHDA and CDR2 SQIVND (reference sequence). This CDR3 region has 16 residues. J lost 5 bases, V lost 0 bases, and 9 bases had no gene match. The CDR3 here is CASSIEAGGVQYGYTF. CDR3 nucleotide sequence: TGTGCCAGTAGTATAGAAGCAGGGGGAGTGCAATATGGCTACACCTTC.

This clone was counted a single time. This same CDR3 is encoded by further DNA sequences in the sample. The gene calls are TRBV28 and TRBJ2-7, with unresolved D. The CDR3 contains 14 residues. The germline V gene has CDR1 MDHEN and CDR2 SYDVKM. V was clipped by 5 bases and J by 8 bases, with 19 bases between them. The CDR3 spells CASSAQASKRKQYF. CDR3 nucleotide sequence: TGTGCCAGCAGTGCTCAGGCGTCCAAGCGAAAGCAGTACTTC. Together with reference TRBV28 and TRBJ2-7, the CDR3 gives the full variable domain: DVKVTQSSRYLVKRTGEKVFLECVQDMDHENMFWYRQDPGLGLRLIYFSYDVKMKEKGDIPEGYSVSREKKERFSLILESASTNQTSMYLCASSAQASKRKQYFGPGTRLTVT.